This entry lists 17 T cell receptor beta chains sequenced from one sample in a study of monozygotic twins with inflammatory bowel disease (dated by TCRdb to the late 2010s). The method behind the library was 5' RACE. Sequencer: Illumina HiSeq 2500. TCRdb reprocessed the reads and assigns one entry to each CDR3 protein sequence, leaving out DNA. The sample table holds some 440,000 distinct CDR3 sequences. The ten most abundant clones make up 2.4% of the sample. Source material: blood. Every receptor here comes from a human donor with ulcerative colitis or Crohn's disease, or a healthy co-twin of an affected twin (not recorded which).

The chain is built from TRBV5-1 and TRBJ2-7. CDR3 length equals 13 residues. From germline, CDR1 is SGHRS and CDR2 YFSETQ. CDR3: CASSLQPVYEQYF.

The chain combines TRBV5-1 with TRBJ1-5; TCRdb proposes TRBD1, but this gene call is untestable without DNA. Looked up from germline, CDR1 is SGHRS and CDR2 is YFSETQ. This CDR3 contains 17 residues. This CDR3 is CASSSPPQGANNQPQHF.

The chain recombines TRBV20-1 with TRBJ1-3; TCRdb's D gene call, TRBD1, goes unchecked for lack of DNA. This CDR3 has 14 residues. Germline V gives CDR1 DFQATT, CDR2 SNEGSKA (reference sequence). CDR3 in amino acids: CSAPDDRGWNTIYF.

The chain links TRBV5-6 to TRBJ1-6; TCRdb's D call, TRBD1, is unchecked because there is no DNA. Germline V gene data show CDR1 as SGHDT and CDR2 as YYEEEE. The CDR3 length is 14 residues. The CDR3 loop is CASSLRGHYSPLHF.

CDR3 sequence reads: CASRPGVSTEAFF. The V call is TRBV7-2, the J call TRBJ1-1; the D gene TCRdb calls, TRBD1, cannot be checked with no DNA. This CDR3 contains 13 residues. Germline CDR1 is SGHTA and CDR2 is FQGNSA.

This chain connects TRBV11-2 to TRBJ2-3; the D gene TCRdb calls, TRBD1, cannot be checked with no DNA. The CDR3 sequence is 15 residues long. Germline V gene lookup returns CDR1 SGHAT and CDR2 FQNNGV. CDR3 protein: CASSPGTSSTDTQYF.

This chain connects TRBV19 to TRBJ1-1; with no DNA, the TCRdb D assignment of TRBD1 cannot be verified. Germline lookup yields CDR1 LNHDA and CDR2 SQIVND (reference sequence). This CDR3 contains 13 residues. This CDR3 reads CASGGQMNTEAFF.

J is TRBJ1-2 and V is TRBV3-1. Germline V gene sequence: CDR1 LGHDT, CDR2 YNNKEL (reference sequence). This CDR3 region has 14 residues. The CDR3 loop is CASSPRTAEYGYTF.

The genes are TRBV7-6 and TRBJ1-1. This CDR3 spans 13 amino acids. CDR1 SGHVS and CDR2 FNYEAQ come from the germline V gene. CDR3 loop: CASSFGRHTEAFF.

The chain couples TRBV12-3 or TRBV12-4 to TRBJ2-7. The CDR3 is 14 amino acids. CDR3: CASSYLDSSYEQYF.

This chain joins TRBV29-1 and TRBJ1-2. The CDR3 length is 11 residues. Germline lookup yields CDR1 SQVTM and CDR2 ANQGSEA. This CDR3 reads CSVDLVEGYTF.

The J gene is TRBJ1-2, the V gene TRBV9; no DNA is available, so the TRBD1 call from TCRdb remains unchecked. Germline V gene sequence: CDR1 SGDLS, CDR2 YYNGEE. The CDR3 sequence is 13 residues long. CDR3 sequence reads: CASSRDSNYGYTF.

This chain's CDR3 is CSAKGGGLSYEQYF. This rearrangement joins TRBV20-1 to TRBJ2-7; TCRdb's D call, TRBD2, is unchecked because there is no DNA. Germline values: CDR1 DFQATT, CDR2 SNEGSKA (reference sequence). The CDR3 length is 14 residues.

The J gene is TRBJ2-1, the V gene TRBV27; TCRdb designates TRBD2, a call that cannot be tested without DNA. The CDR3 has 16 amino acids. CDR1 and CDR2 (germline): MNHEY, SMNVEV (reference sequence). The CDR3 loop is CANSPRLAGENNEQFF.

J is TRBJ1-1 and V is TRBV12-3 or TRBV12-4; as DNA is missing, the TRBD1 call by TCRdb cannot be tested. The CDR3 runs to 15 residues. Here the CDR3 reads CASSLMGGTNTEAFF.

CDR3 in amino acids: CASSMGGGTEAFF. J is TRBJ1-1 and V is TRBV19; as DNA is missing, the TRBD1 call by TCRdb cannot be tested. Germline CDR1 and CDR2: LNHDA and SQIVND (reference sequence). This CDR3 is built from 13 residues.

The V call is TRBV11-2, the J call TRBJ2-3; as DNA is missing, the TRBD2 call by TCRdb cannot be tested. The germline CDR1 and CDR2 sequences are SGHAT and FQNNGV. The CDR3 runs to 18 residues. The CDR3 spells CASSLGGTSGGARDTQYF.